These 29 T cell receptor beta chains share one sample of origin, sequenced in a study of cytotoxic CD8 clonotypes in ibrutinib-treated CLL. Produced via immunoSEQ multiplex PCR; TCRdb's table is partial and in-frame only. The table lists tens of thousands of clones, 90% of them singletons. Sequences were derived from PBMCs, sampled after 12 months of ibrutinib treatment. The receptors originated from a human donor with chronic lymphocytic leukemia.

The chain recombines TRBV13 with TRBJ1-5, with a possible D match to TRBD1 (6 bases). Germline lookup yields CDR1 PRHDT and CDR2 FYEKMQ (reference sequence). The CDR3 totals 15 residues. Deletions cut 2 bases from V and 6 bases from J, with 14 bases between. DNA of the CDR3: TGTGCCAGCAGCTTAAGTCAGGGGTTCGGTCAGCCCCAGCATTTT. Translation: CASSLSQGFGQPQHF.

The chain combines TRBV7-8 with TRBJ1-1; perhaps TRBD1 as D (6 bases). The CDR3 extends over 18 amino acids. The germline V gene has CDR1 SGHVS and CDR2 FQNEAQ. The V gene lost 7 bases and the J gene lost 5 bases, with 29 bases spanning the gap. The CDR3 DNA is TGTGCCAGCAACGACCCCCGCGCAGGGGCAGGATTTTGGACTGAAGCTTTCTTT. Residues: CASNDPRAGAGFWTEAFF. Variable domain in full (rest from reference TRBV7-8 and TRBJ1-1): GAGVSQSPRYKVAKRGQDVALRCDPISGHVSLFWYQQALGQGPEFLTYFQNEAQLDKSGLPSDRFFAERPEGSVSTLKIQRTQQEDSAVYLCASNDPRAGAGFWTEAFFGQGTRLTVV.

The chain is built from TRBV27 and TRBJ1-1; D uncertain. The CDR3 covers 14 residues. Germline V lookup: CDR1 MNHEY, CDR2 SMNVEV (reference sequence). V lost 7 bases, J lost 2 bases, and 14 bases lay in between. The CDR3 DNA reads TGTGCCAGCAAAGTACGGCGATTAAACACTGAAGCTTTCTTT. It translates to CASKVRRLNTEAFF.

The V gene is TRBV2, the J gene TRBJ1-4, with D unresolved. This CDR3 contains 16 residues. CDR1 is SNHLY, CDR2 FYNNEI, per germline. V lost 0 bases and J 7 bases, leaving 15 bases between the germline ends. The DNA for the CDR3 is TGTGCCAGCAGTGAAGCAGGTGGGCCCCGAGTTGAAAAACTGTTTTTT. Encoded protein: CASSEAGGPRVEKLFF.

The chain uses TRBV30 and TRBJ2-7; 10 bases fit TRBD2. CDR3 length equals 14 residues. Germline assignment: CDR1 GTSNPN and CDR2 SVGIG (reference sequence). The V and J ends lost 0 bases and 7 bases, in that order; junction bases with no gene match: 6. The CDR3 sequence: CAWSVLAGVDEQYF. CDR3 coding DNA: TGTGCCTGGAGTGTCCTAGCGGGAGTTGATGAGCAGTACTTC.

The chain couples TRBV7-9 to TRBJ2-1, with 13 bases that match TRBD2. The CDR3 loop spans 17 amino acids. V lost 3 bases and J lost 4; bases outside the gene matches: 6. Looked up from germline, CDR1 is SEHNR and CDR2 is FQNEAQ (reference sequence). Here the CDR3 DNA reads TGTGCCAGCAGCTTCTCCCGGACTAGCGGGAGTTACAATGAGCAGTTCTTC. Its translation is CASSFSRTSGSYNEQFF.

The chain uses TRBV27 and TRBJ2-1, with a tentative D call TRBD2 (6 bases). The CDR3 length is 16 residues. The germline V gene encodes CDR1 MNHEY and CDR2 SMNVEV (reference sequence). Trimming shortened V by 6 bases and J by 0 bases, and 15 bases separated the two germline ends. CDR3 sequence reads: CASRSPGLSSYNEQFF. The CDR3 coding sequence is TGTGCCAGCAGAAGTCCGGGACTCAGCTCCTACAATGAGCAGTTCTTC.

The CDR3, as DNA: TGTGCCACCAGCAGAGGGGTTGAGGTTGGGGTGTCCAAAAACATTCAGTACTTC. It codes for CATSRGVEVGVSKNIQYF. This chain joins TRBV15 and TRBJ2-4; D uncertain. Germline V gives CDR1 LNHNV, CDR2 YYDKDF (reference sequence). Trimming shortened V by 1 base and J by 2 bases, and 18 bases separated the two germline ends. The CDR3 runs 18 residues. Filled out from reference TRBV15 and TRBJ2-4, the complete variable domain reads DAMVIQNPRYQVTQFGKPVTLSCSQTLNHNVMYWYQQKSSQAPKLLFHYYDKDFNNEADTPDNFQSRRPNTSFCFLDIRSPGLGDTAMYLCATSRGVEVGVSKNIQYFGAGTRLSVL.

The gene calls are TRBV7-9 and TRBJ1-1; 7 bases are a match to TRBD1. There are 16 residues in the CDR3. Germline V gene data show CDR1 as SEHNR and CDR2 as FQNEAQ (reference sequence). After removal of 5 bases from V and 3 bases from J, the junction contained 12 bases not matched to a gene. Here the CDR3 reads CASSPGETGRDTEAFF. The DNA for the CDR3 is TGTGCCAGCAGCCCTGGGGAGACAGGGAGGGACACTGAAGCTTTCTTT. The full variable domain, its missing parts supplied by reference TRBV7-9 and TRBJ1-1, is DTGVSQNPRHKITKRGQNVTFRCDPISEHNRLYWYRQTLGQGPEFLTYFQNEAQLEKSRLLSDRFSAERPKGSFSTLEIQRTEQGDSAMYLCASSPGETGRDTEAFFGQGTRLTVV.

This rearrangement joins TRBV6-5 to TRBJ1-4, with D possibly TRBD1 on 5 matching bases. Germline V gene lookup returns CDR1 MNHEY and CDR2 SVGAGI. Trimming stripped 6 bases from V and 4 bases from J, with 6 bases between. CDR3 size: 12 residues. Here the CDR3 reads CASRGGNEKLFF. The CDR3 DNA reads TGTGCCAGCAGGGGGGGTAATGAAAAACTGTTTTTT.

The chain carries TRBV7-8 and TRBJ2-5, with 9 nucleotides matching TRBD1. Trimming removed 3 bases from V and 0 bases from J; junction bases left unmatched: 11. CDR3 length: 18 residues. In germline, CDR1 is SGHVS, CDR2 FQNEAQ. The CDR3 DNA reads TGTGCCAGCAGCTTGGGACGACAGGGGGAAACATACCAAGAGACCCAGTACTTC. This sequence encodes CASSLGRQGETYQETQYF.

V usage is TRBV27 and J usage is TRBJ1-5; D unresolved. The V gene lost 5 bases and the J gene lost 7 bases, with 12 bases spanning the gap. The CDR3 sequence is 13 residues long. Germline CDR1 reads MNHEY; CDR2 reads SMNVEV (reference sequence). The CDR3 coding sequence is TGTGCCAGCAGTCAGGAGGGTCCCCAGCCCCAGCATTTT. It specifies CASSQEGPQPQHF.

The chain is built from TRBV10-1 and TRBJ1-2, with 7 bases aligning to TRBD1. This CDR3 has 14 amino acids. V shed 5 bases, J shed 1 base, and the junction held 4 bases outside the gene matches. Germline V lookup: CDR1 WNHNN, CDR2 SYGVQD (reference sequence). CDR3: CASSPGTVNYGYTF. CDR3 bases: TGCGCCAGCAGTCCCGGGACAGTTAACTATGGCTACACCTTC.

This clone was counted between two and nine times. The chain's CDR3 is CASSGRSGQGAGGELFF. The CDR3 nucleotides are TGTGCCAGCAGTGGTCGAAGCGGGCAGGGGGCGGGCGGGGAGCTGTTTTTT. The rearrangement uses TRBV27 and TRBJ2-2; 8 nucleotides match TRBD1. The V and J ends lost 5 bases and 7 bases, in that order; junction bases with no gene match: 15. This CDR3 comprises 17 residues. In germline, CDR1 is MNHEY, CDR2 SMNVEV (reference sequence).

As for this clone: Within the sample, other DNA sequences also encode this same CDR3. The chain has TRBV9 and TRBJ1-2; D not certain. CDR3 size: 13 residues. V was cut by 0 bases and J by 4 bases, with 7 bases left in between. Germline V gives CDR1 SGDLS, CDR2 YYNGEE. The DNA of the CDR3 is TGTGCCAGCAGCGTAGAGGGAGGCTATGGCTACACCTTC. It translates to CASSVEGGYGYTF.

CDR3 sequence: CATRDSGRAETDTQYF. The CDR3 coding sequence is TGTGCCACCCGGGATAGCGGGAGGGCAGAAACAGATACGCAGTATTTT. V and J are TRBV6-6 and TRBJ2-3; 11 nucleotides align to TRBD2. V lost 10 bases to trimming and J lost 3 bases; unmatched junction nucleotides: 12. This CDR3 is built from 16 residues. Germline CDR1 and CDR2: MNHNY and SVGAGI (reference sequence).

V and J are TRBV5-1 and TRBJ2-3; D remains unclear. Germline V gene data show CDR1 as SGHRS and CDR2 as YFSETQ. V lost 3 bases to trimming and J lost 4 bases, with 9 bases between them. The CDR3 loop spans 13 amino acids. CDR3 loop: CASSSQVADTQYF. The CDR3 bases are TGCGCCAGCAGCTCCCAAGTAGCAGATACGCAGTATTTT.

The chain employs TRBV11-2 and TRBJ2-1; TRBD2 matches at 7 bases. Germline V gene lookup returns CDR1 SGHAT and CDR2 FQNNGV. CDR3 length: 16 residues. After removal of 1 base from V and 4 bases from J, the junction contained 7 bases not matched to a gene. The CDR3 is CASSLGPAGLYNEQFF. The CDR3 DNA follows: TGTGCCAGCAGCTTAGGGCCAGCGGGATTATACAATGAGCAGTTCTTC.

Remarks on this clone: A read error may produce the germline difference seen at one junction end. This sequence joins TRBV5-1 and TRBJ1-3; D might be TRBD1 (5 bases). The germline V gene encodes CDR1 SGHRS and CDR2 YFSETQ. The CDR3 loop spans 15 amino acids. The CDR3 DNA sequence: TGCGCCAGCAGTTTGGGCCAGGGACCTGGAAACACCATATATTTT. Its protein product is CASSLGQGPGNTIYF. The complete variable domain, with remaining parts taken from reference TRBV5-1 and TRBJ1-3, reads KAGVTQTPRYLIKTRGQQVTLSCSPISGHRSVSWYQQTPGQGLQFLFEYFSETQRNKGNFPGRFSGRQFSNSRSEMNVSTLELGDSALYLCASSLGQGPGNTIYFGEGSWLTVV.

CDR3 DNA: TGCAGCGTTGAATCACAGTCCGGGGAGCAGTTCTTC. It codes for CSVESQSGEQFF. V is TRBV29-1 and J is TRBJ2-1; D gene ambiguous. This CDR3 is built from 12 residues. V lost 2 bases to trimming and J lost 10 bases, with 12 bases between them. From germline, CDR1 is SQVTM and CDR2 ANQGSEA.

The genes are TRBV5-6 and TRBJ1-2; 12 positions agree with TRBD1. After removal of 4 bases from V and 5 bases from J, the junction contained 6 bases not matched to a gene. The CDR3 runs 15 residues. Per the germline V gene, CDR1 is SGHDT and CDR2 is YYEEEE. Written as DNA, the CDR3 is TGTGCCAGCAGCCCGGGGACAGGGGGCAGGTATGGCTACACCTTC. Encoded protein: CASSPGTGGRYGYTF. Full variable domain (missing parts from reference TRBV5-6 and TRBJ1-2): DAGVTQSPTHLIKTRGQQVTLRCSPKSGHDTVSWYQQALGQGPQFIFQYYEEEERQRGNFPDRFSGHQFPNYSSELNVNALLLGDSALYLCASSPGTGGRYGYTFGSGTRLTVV.

The CDR3 nucleotides read TGTGCCAGCGGCCGGGGGGGGAGGAATCAGCCCCAGCATTTT. Amino acid sequence: CASGRGGRNQPQHF. The V and J genes are TRBV7-6 and TRBJ1-5; a possible D gene is TRBD1 (5 bases). Trimming removed 8 bases at V and 4 bases at J, with 15 bases between. The CDR3 consists of 14 residues. Germline CDR1 SGHVS, CDR2 FNYEAQ.

This chain connects TRBV27 to TRBJ2-2, with D possibly matching TRBD2 (5 bases). Per germline, CDR1 MNHEY and CDR2 SMNVEV (reference sequence). V lost 6 bases, J lost 2 bases, and 13 bases lay in between. CDR3 length equals 15 residues. CDR3 bases: TGTGCCAGCAGGAGGACTCTTTCAAACACCGGGGAGCTGTTTTTT. As protein: CASRRTLSNTGELFF.

The chain joins TRBV27 to TRBJ2-1; no definite D call. Deletions cut 4 bases from V and 0 bases from J, with 7 bases between. The germline gives CDR1 MNHEY, CDR2 SMNVEV (reference sequence). CDR3 length: 14 residues. CDR3 loop: CASSYGTSYNEQFF. DNA for the CDR3: TGTGCCAGCAGTTACGGAACCTCCTACAATGAGCAGTTCTTC.

V is TRBV30 and J is TRBJ2-1; D perhaps matches TRBD1 (5 bases). CDR1 is GTSNPN and CDR2 is SVGIG in the germline V gene (reference sequence). The CDR3 covers 13 residues. CDR3 sequence: CALTATQYNEQFF. CDR3 nucleotides: TGTGCTTTGACAGCAACCCAGTACAATGAGCAGTTCTTC.

The chain has TRBV18 and TRBJ2-4, with unresolved D. CDR1 KGHSH and CDR2 LQKENI come from the germline V gene. The CDR3 contains 15 residues. Trimming pared 0 bases from V and 5 bases from J, leaving 11 bases between. In DNA form, the CDR3 reads TGTGCCAGCTCACCACCGGCAGGTAACCAAAACATTCAGTACTTC. It yields the protein CASSPPAGNQNIQYF. The full variable domain, with the rest looked up from reference TRBV18 and TRBJ2-4, is NAGVMQNPRHLVRRRGQEARLRCSPMKGHSHVYWYRQLPEEGLKFMVYLQKENIIDESGMPKERFSAEFPKEGPSILRIQQVVRGDSAAYFCASSPPAGNQNIQYFGAGTRLSVL.

CDR3 loop: CASSNYRAGAGNTIYF. CDR3 in DNA: TGTGCCAGCAGCAATTACAGGGCCGGGGCCGGAAACACCATATATTTT. The chain combines TRBV21-1 with TRBJ1-3; TRBD1, the table's D call, was not compared with the DNA. TRBV21-1 is annotated as a pseudogene. The CDR3 has 16 amino acids.

To note about this clone: Germline and junction disagree at one end, which may indicate a read error. V is TRBV7-6 and J is TRBJ2-5; 7 bases map to TRBD2. CDR3 length: 15 amino acids. CDR1 and CDR2 from the germline V gene are SGHVS and FNYEAQ. Here the CDR3 DNA reads TGTACCAGCAGCCTAGGTACGGGGGGATCAGAGACCCAGTACTTC. It translates to CTSSLGTGGSETQYF.

As DNA, the CDR3 is TGCGCCAGCAGCTTGGCACCAGGAGCAAACTACGAGCAGTACTTC. It encodes CASSLAPGANYEQYF. The gene calls are TRBV5-1 and TRBJ2-7; D remains unclear. V shed 0 bases and J shed 3 bases, with 13 bases lying between them. The CDR3 is 15 residues long. In germline, CDR1 is SGHRS, CDR2 YFSETQ.